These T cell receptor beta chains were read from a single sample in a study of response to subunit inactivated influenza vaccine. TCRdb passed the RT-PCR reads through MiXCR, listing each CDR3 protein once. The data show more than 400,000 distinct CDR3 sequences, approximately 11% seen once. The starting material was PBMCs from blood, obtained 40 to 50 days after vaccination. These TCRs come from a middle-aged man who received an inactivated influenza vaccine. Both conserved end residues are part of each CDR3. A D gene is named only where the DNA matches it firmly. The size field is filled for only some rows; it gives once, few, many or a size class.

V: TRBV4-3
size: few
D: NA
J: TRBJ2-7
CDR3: CASSQDPLPGYEQYF
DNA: TGCGCCAGCAGCCAAGATCCCCTCCCCGGCTACGAGCAGTACTTC

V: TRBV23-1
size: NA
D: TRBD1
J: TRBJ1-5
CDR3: CASSHLGTGGHQPQHF
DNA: TGCGCCAGCAGTCATCTGGGGACAGGGGGTCATCAGCCCCAGCATTTT

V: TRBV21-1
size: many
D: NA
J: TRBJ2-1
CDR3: CASSKARGPRSYNEQFF
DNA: TGTGCCAGCAGCAAAGCTCGGGGGCCCAGATCCTACAATGAGCAGTTCTTC

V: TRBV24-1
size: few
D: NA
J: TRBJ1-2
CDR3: CATSTAGNYGYTF
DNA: TGTGCCACCAGTACGGCAGGGAACTATGGCTACACCTTC

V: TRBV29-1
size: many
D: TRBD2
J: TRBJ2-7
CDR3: CSVEMPTSGQQYF
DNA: TGCAGCGTTGAAATGCCGACTAGCGGACAGCAGTACTTC

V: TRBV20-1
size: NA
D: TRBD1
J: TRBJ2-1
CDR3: CSASGGGQNYNEQFF
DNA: TGCAGTGCTAGCGGTGGGGGACAGAATTACAATGAGCAGTTCTTC

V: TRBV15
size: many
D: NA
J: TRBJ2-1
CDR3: CATSRSSGPGNEQFF
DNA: TGTGCCACCAGCAGATCCTCCGGGCCCGGTAATGAGCAGTTCTTC

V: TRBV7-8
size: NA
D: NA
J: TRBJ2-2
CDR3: CASRQRDSNTEELFF
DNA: TGTGCCAGCAGGCAGAGGGACTCCAACACCGAGGAGCTGTTTTTT

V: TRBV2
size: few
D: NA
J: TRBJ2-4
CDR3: CASSDRSSKNIQYF
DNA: TGTGCCAGCAGTGATCGGTCATCCAAAAACATTCAGTACTTC

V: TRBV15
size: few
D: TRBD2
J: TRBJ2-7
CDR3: CATSREYPGTSGSIEQYF
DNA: TGTGCCACCAGCAGAGAATACCCTGGGACTAGCGGGAGTATAGAGCAGTACTTC

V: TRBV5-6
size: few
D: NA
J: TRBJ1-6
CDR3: CASSLARVAPLHF
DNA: TGTGCCAGCAGCTTGGCCAGGGTGGCACCCCTCCACTTT

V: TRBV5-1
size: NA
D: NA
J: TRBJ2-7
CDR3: CASSLPGSVHEQYF
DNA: TGCGCCAGCAGCTTGCCAGGGTCAGTCCACGAGCAGTACTTC

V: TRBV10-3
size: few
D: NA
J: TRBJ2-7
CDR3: CAISETLYEQYF
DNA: TGTGCCATCAGTGAGACCCTCTACGAGCAGTACTTC

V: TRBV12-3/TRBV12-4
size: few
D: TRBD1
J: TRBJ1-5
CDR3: CASRSQGGAQHF
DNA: TGTGCCAGCAGGAGCCAGGGGGGTGCCCAGCATTTT

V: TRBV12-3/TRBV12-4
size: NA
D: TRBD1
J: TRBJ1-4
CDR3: CASSTDRGPNEKLFF
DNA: TGTGCCAGCAGCACCGACAGGGGGCCTAATGAAAAACTGTTTTTT

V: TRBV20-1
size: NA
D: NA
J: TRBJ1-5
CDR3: CSARAGFLQPQHF
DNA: TGCAGTGCTAGAGCAGGGTTTCTTCAGCCCCAGCATTTT

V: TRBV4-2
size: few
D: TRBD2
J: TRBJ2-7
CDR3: CASSQVGAGGPVEQYF
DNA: TGTGCCAGCAGCCAAGTCGGTGCGGGAGGGCCAGTCGAGCAGTACTTC

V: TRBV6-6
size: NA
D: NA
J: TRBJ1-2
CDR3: CASNRRSGYGYTF
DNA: TGTGCCAGCAATCGACGGAGCGGCTATGGCTACACCTTC

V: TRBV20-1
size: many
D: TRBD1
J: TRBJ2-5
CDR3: CSARGTGGETQYF
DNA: TGCAGTGCTAGAGGGACAGGAGGAGAGACCCAGTACTTC

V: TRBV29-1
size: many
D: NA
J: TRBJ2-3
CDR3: CSVEGTAGTDTQYF
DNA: TGCAGCGTTGAGGGCACAGCGGGCACAGATACGCAGTATTTT

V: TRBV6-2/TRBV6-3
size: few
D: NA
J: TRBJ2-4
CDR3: CASSYRSGPQNIQYF
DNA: TGTGCCAGCAGTTACCGCAGCGGCCCCCAAAACATTCAGTACTTC

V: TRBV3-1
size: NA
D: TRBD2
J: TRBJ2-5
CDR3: CASSQEQRWSGEEETQYF
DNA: TGTGCCAGCAGCCAAGAGCAGAGGTGGAGCGGGGAGGAGGAGACCCAGTACTTC

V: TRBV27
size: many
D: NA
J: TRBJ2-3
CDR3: CASSRVSVYTDTQYF
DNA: TGTGCCAGCAGTAGGGTTAGCGTGTACACAGATACGCAGTATTTT

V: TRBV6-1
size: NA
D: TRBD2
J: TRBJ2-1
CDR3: CASSRLAGALDNEQFF
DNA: TGTGCCAGCAGCCGACTAGCGGGAGCTCTTGACAATGAGCAGTTCTTC

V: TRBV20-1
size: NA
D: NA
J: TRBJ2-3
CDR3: CSARGGPGPQYF
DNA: TGCAGTGCTAGGGGTGGGCCGGGTCCGCAGTATTTT

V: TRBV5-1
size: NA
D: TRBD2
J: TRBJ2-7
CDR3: CASSPTGTSGGSEQYF
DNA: TGCGCCAGCAGCCCCACCGGGACTAGCGGGGGTTCCGAGCAGTACTTC

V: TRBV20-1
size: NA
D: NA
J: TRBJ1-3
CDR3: CSALSSGNTIYF
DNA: TGCAGTGCTCTGAGCTCTGGAAACACCATATATTTT

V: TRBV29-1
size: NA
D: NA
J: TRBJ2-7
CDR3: CSVEDPGRGNVEQYF
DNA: TGCAGCGTTGAAGACCCGGGACGGGGTAATGTCGAGCAGTACTTC

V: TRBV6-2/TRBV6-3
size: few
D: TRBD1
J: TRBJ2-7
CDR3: CASRPPGQGSYEQYF
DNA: TGTGCCAGCAGACCGCCGGGACAGGGGTCCTACGAGCAGTACTTC

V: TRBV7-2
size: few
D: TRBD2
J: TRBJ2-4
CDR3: CASSILSGRRENIQYF
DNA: TGTGCCAGCAGCATACTTAGCGGGAGGCGGGAAAACATTCAGTACTTC

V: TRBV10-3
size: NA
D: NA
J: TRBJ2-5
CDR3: CAISDWEGQETQYF
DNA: TGTGCCATCAGTGACTGGGAAGGGCAAGAGACCCAGTACTTC

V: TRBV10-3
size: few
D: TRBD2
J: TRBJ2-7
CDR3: CAIQLGLAGEQYF
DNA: TGTGCCATACAACTGGGACTAGCAGGCGAGCAGTACTTC